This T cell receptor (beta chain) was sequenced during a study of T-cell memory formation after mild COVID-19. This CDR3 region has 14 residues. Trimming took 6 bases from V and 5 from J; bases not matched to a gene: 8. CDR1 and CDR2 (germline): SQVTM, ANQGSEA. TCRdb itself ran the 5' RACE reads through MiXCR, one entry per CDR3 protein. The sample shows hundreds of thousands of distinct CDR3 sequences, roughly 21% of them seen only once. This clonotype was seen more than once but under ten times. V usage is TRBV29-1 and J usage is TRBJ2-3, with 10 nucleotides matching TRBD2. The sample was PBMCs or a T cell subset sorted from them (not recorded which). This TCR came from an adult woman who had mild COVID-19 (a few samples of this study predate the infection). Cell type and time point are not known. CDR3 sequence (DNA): TGCAGCGTCCCGCTAGCGGGAGTTCTAGATACGCAGTATTTT. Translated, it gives CSVPLAGVLDTQYF.